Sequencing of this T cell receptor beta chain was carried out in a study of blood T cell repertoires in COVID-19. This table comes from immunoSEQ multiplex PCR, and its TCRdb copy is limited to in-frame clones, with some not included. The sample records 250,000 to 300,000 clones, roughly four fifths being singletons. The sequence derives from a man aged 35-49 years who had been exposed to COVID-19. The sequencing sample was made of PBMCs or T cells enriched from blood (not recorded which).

CDR3 nucleotides: TGTGCCATTCGACGACAGGGAGGAACAGATACGCAGTATTTT. Its protein is CAIRRQGGTDTQYF. The chain recombines TRBV5-8 with TRBJ2-3, with a weak D call TRBD1 (7 bases). The length of the CDR3 is 14 residues. From germline, CDR1 is SGHTS and CDR2 YDEGEE. Trimming cost V 9 bases and J 3 bases, with 17 bases left between them.